Below, one T cell receptor beta chain is given with its context. Its antigen is not identified. Other DNA sequences within the sample encode an identical CDR3. Clones were sequenced by immunoSEQ multiplex PCR, and TCRdb holds only the in-frame ones, with some missing. The table includes around 140,000 clones, approximately 90% detected once. Germline CDR1 is SGHTA and CDR2 is FQGNSA. The V and J ends lost 1 base and 3 bases respectively, with 4 bases between them. The CDR3 has 12 residues. This record belongs to a study of T cell responses to AZD1222 COVID-19 vaccine. Overall study results and limits: Without day 14 samples, only post-peak T cell repertoires were studied. With two AZD1222 doses given, Spike-specific TCR breadth and depth both rose.

This clonotype was obtained from an adult in good health. This material consisted of peripheral blood, taken on day 0 of AZD1222 vaccination. The chain recombines TRBV7-2 with TRBJ2-7; D remains ambiguous. CDR3 nucleotide sequence: TGTGCCAGCAGCTTAGATCACTACGAGCAGTACTTC. As protein: CASSLDHYEQYF.